Described below is a single T cell receptor (beta chain) sequence and its context. Its antigen is still unknown. The entry originates in a study of PD-1 blockade in classical Hodgkin lymphoma. Findings of the study overall: Complete responders showed a baseline diversity that resembled the diversity of newly diagnosed patients.

Repertoires were generated with immunoSEQ multiplex PCR, while TCRdb's copy carries only in-frame clones and drops some. Of about 59,000 clones listed, 90% are singletons. Autologous stem cell transplantation was followed by relapse in every patient, and brentuximab vedotin exposure varied. Relapsed/refractory classical Hodgkin lymphoma patients had complete, partial or progressive responses. Per the germline V gene, CDR1 is SGDLS and CDR2 is YYNGEE. This CDR3 region has 16 residues. V was cut by 3 bases and J by 3 bases, with 15 bases left in between. This receptor was taken from a human donor with classical Hodgkin lymphoma. The chain joins TRBV9 to TRBJ2-2; maybe TRBD1 (6 bases). The starting material was peripheral blood mononuclear cells (PBMCs), obtained at baseline. CDR3 loop: CASSGGRYRDTGELFF. CDR3 bases: TGTGCCAGCAGCGGGGGGCGATACAGGGACACCGGGGAGCTGTTTTTT.